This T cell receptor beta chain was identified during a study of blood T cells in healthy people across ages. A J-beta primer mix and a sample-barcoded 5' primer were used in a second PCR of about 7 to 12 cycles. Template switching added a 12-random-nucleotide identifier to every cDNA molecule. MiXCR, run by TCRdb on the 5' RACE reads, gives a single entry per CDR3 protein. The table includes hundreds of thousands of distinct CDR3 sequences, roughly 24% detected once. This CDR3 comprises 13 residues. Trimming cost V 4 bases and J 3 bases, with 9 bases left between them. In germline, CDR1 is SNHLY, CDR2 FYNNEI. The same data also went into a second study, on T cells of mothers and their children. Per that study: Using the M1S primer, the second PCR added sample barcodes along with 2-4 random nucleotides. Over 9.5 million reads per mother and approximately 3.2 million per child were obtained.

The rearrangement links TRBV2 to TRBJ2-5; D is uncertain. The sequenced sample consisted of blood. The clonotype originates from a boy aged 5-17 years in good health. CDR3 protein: CASSVRREETQYF. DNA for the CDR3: TGTGCCAGCAGTGTCCGGCGAGAAGAGACCCAGTACTTC.